This passage covers 7 T cell receptor beta chains from one sample sequenced in a study of tumor and adjacent non-tumor tissue in lung cancer. No cell sorting was done before RNA was extracted from the tissue. Distant lung tissue was collected more than 3 cm away from the tumor edge. The library came from three nested PCR rounds adapted from ARM-PCR protocols. TCRdb fed the multiplex PCR reads into MiXCR, producing one record per CDR3 protein. The data hold 90,000 to 100,000 distinct CDR3 sequences, with 75% to 85% observed a single time. The specimen sequenced was distant non-tumor lung tissue. All receptors derive from a man aged 55 to 70 with small cell lung cancer.

This chain links TRBV29-1 with TRBJ2-1; the D call may be TRBD1 or TRBD2 (5 bases each). The CDR3 covers 13 residues. The V gene's germline CDR1 is SQVTM and CDR2 ANQGSEA. Trimming took off 7 bases at V and 6 bases at J, with 16 bases between the two ends. The CDR3 loop reads CSASGTVCNEQFF. For the CDR3, the DNA is TGCAGCGCTTCCGGGACGGTTTGCAATGAGCAGTTCTTC.

V and J are TRBV12-3 or TRBV12-4 and TRBJ2-5, with unresolved D. The ends were cut back, 5 bases at V and 2 bases at J, with 15 bases in the middle. The CDR3 contains 15 residues. Here the CDR3 DNA reads TGTGCCAGCAGTCCCTATAACGGAAGACAAGAGACCCAGTACTTC. This codes for CASSPYNGRQETQYF.

The chain combines TRBV5-5 with TRBJ2-7; 14 nucleotides align to TRBD2. The CDR3 loop spans 18 amino acids. The germline gives CDR1 SGHKS, CDR2 YYEKEE (reference sequence). CDR3 amino acids: CANTRLRLAGGPRYEQYF. Here the CDR3 DNA reads TGTGCTAACACTCGTTTGCGACTAGCGGGAGGGCCTAGATACGAGCAGTACTTC.

As for this clonotype: Relative to the germline gene, one junction end is altered; a read error may explain this. The chain is built from TRBV10-2 and TRBJ1-5; no firm D call. The CDR3 sequence is 14 residues long. CDR1 and CDR2 from the germline V gene are WSHSY and SAAADI. The CDR3 here is CTSSFSGPNQPQHF. The DNA of the CDR3 is TGCACCAGCAGTTTTTCGGGCCCCAATCAGCCCCAGCATTTT.

The rearrangement uses TRBV6-6 and TRBJ1-1; no clear D gene. Germline V lookup: CDR1 MNHNY, CDR2 SVGAGI (reference sequence). V was trimmed by 5 bases and J by 4 bases, leaving 11 bases between them. This CDR3 is built from 13 residues. CDR3 sequence: CASSDEGSTEAFF. In DNA form, the CDR3 reads TGTGCCAGCAGTGACGAGGGTTCCACTGAAGCTTTCTTT.

The chain couples TRBV20-1 to TRBJ2-5; 9 nucleotides match TRBD1. The V gene end was trimmed by 4 bases and the J gene end by 5 bases; junction bases not matched to a gene: 17. The CDR3 runs to 17 residues. Germline assignment: CDR1 DFQATT and CDR2 SNEGSKA (reference sequence). CDR3 in amino acids: CSAIPGQGDFETETQYF. CDR3 bases: TGCAGTGCTATCCCGGGACAGGGCGATTTCGAGACGGAGACCCAGTACTTC.

Note on this clonotype: The conserved phenylalanine or tryptophan normally closing the CDR3 is absent here, so this likely arose from a read error. The rearrangement joins TRBV29-1 to TRBJ2-3, with D possibly matching TRBD1 (7 bases). The CDR3 runs to 13 residues. Germline V lookup: CDR1 SQVTM, CDR2 ANQGSEA. CDR3 in amino acids: CSALQGGTYTQYS. The CDR3 bases are TGCAGCGCTCTTCAGGGGGGCACATATACGCAGTATTCT.